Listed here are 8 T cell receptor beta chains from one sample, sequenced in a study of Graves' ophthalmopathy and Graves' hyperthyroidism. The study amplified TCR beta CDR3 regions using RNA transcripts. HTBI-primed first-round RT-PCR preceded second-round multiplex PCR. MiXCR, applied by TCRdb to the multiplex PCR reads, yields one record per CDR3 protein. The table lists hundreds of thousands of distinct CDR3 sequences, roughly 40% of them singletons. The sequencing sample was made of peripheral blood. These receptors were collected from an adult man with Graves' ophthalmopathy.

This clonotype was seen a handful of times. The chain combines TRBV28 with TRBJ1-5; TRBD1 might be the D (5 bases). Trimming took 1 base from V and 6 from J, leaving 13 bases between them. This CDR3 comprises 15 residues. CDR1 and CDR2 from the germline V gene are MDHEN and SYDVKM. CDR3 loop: CASSLLGGLGQPQHF. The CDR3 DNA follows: TGTGCCAGCAGTTTATTGGGGGGGTTGGGTCAGCCCCAGCATTTT.

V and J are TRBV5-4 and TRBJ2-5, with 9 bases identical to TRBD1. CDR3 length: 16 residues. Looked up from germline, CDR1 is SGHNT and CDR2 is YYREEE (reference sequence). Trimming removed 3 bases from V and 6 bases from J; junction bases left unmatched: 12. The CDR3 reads CASSSSGTGFVQTQYF. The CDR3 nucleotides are TGTGCCAGCAGCTCTTCCGGGACAGGGTTCGTGCAGACCCAGTACTTC.

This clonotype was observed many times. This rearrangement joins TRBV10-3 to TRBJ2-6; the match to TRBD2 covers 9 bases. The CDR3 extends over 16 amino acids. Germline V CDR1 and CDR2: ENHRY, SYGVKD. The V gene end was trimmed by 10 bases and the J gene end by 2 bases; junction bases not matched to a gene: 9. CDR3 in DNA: TGTGCCAGCTCTCAGGTAGCGGGAGCTGGGGCCAACGTCCTGACTTTC. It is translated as CASSQVAGAGANVLTF.

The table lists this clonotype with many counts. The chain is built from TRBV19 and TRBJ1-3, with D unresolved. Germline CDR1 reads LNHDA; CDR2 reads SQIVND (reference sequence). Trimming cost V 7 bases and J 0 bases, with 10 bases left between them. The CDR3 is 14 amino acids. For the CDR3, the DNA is TGTGCCAGTACCGCTCCCACCTCTGGAAACACCATATATTTT. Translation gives CASTAPTSGNTIYF.

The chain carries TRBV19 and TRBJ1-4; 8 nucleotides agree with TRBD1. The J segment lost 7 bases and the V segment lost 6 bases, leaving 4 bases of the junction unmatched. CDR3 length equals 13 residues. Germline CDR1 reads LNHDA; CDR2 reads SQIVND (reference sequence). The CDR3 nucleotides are TGTGCCAGTAGGGACAGGGAGGTTGAAAAACTGTTTTTT. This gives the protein CASRDREVEKLFF. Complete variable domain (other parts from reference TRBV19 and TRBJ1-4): DGGITQSPKYLFRKEGQNVTLSCEQNLNHDAMYWYRQDPGQGLRLIYYSQIVNDFQKGDIAEGYSVSREKKESFPLTVTSAQKNPTAFYLCASRDREVEKLFFGSGTQLSVL.

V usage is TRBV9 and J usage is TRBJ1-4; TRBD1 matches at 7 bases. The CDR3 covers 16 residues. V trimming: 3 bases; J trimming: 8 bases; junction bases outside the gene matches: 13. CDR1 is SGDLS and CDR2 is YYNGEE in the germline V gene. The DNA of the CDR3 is TGTGCCAGCAGCGCACAAAGCAGACAGGGTCGGGAAAAACTGTTTTTT. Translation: CASSAQSRQGREKLFF.

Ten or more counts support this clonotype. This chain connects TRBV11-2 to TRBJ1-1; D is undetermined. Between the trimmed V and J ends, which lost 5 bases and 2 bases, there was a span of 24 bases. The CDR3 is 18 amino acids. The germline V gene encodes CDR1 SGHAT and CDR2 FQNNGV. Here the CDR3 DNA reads TGTGCCAGCAGCCCGATAGCGACGGACCGGCCCCCAAACACTGAAGCTTTCTTT. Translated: CASSPIATDRPPNTEAFF.

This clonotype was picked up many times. CDR3 amino acids: CSAGQGHIYGYTF. CDR3 nucleotides: TGCAGCGCCGGACAGGGGCATATCTATGGCTACACCTTC. The genes are TRBV29-1 and TRBJ1-2; 9 nucleotides align to TRBD1. CDR1 and CDR2 (germline): SQVTM, ANQGSEA. V lost 7 bases, J lost 4 bases, and 7 bases stayed unmatched. The CDR3 sequence is 13 residues long. The full variable domain, with the rest looked up from reference TRBV29-1 and TRBJ1-2, is SAVISQKPSRDICQRGTSLTIQCQVDSQVTMMFWYRQQPGQSLTLIATANQGSEATYESGFVIDKFPISRPNLTFSTLTVSNMSPEDSSIYLCSAGQGHIYGYTFGSGTRLTVV.